A single sample is the source of the 24 T cell receptor beta chains below, sequenced in a study of Ad26.COV2.S vaccination and SARS-CoV-2 variants. Libraries were prepared by immunoSEQ multiplex PCR; TCRdb keeps only in-frame clonotypes and omits some of them. The sample has hundreds of thousands of clones, more than 80% seen once. Treatment noted: about 20 received Ad26.COV2.S at low or high dose, single or two shots; five or six received placebo; per-sample allocation not given. The investigators took samples on day 63 after the first vaccine or placebo injection. The sample was peripheral blood, taken in a trial of Ad26.COV2.S vaccine versus placebo. The receptors stem from a person aged 18 to 59 who received the Ad26.COV2.S COVID-19 vaccine or a placebo.

This clone was found once. Other DNA sequences of this sample code for an identical CDR3. The J gene is TRBJ1-2, the V gene TRBV18; 8 bases line up with TRBD1. The trim removed 3 bases at V and 5 bases at J, leaving 5 bases unmatched. The CDR3 has 14 residues. Germline assignment: CDR1 KGHSH and CDR2 LQKENI. CDR3 region: CASSPGQEGYGYTF. CDR3 bases: TGTGCCAGCTCACCGGGACAGGAAGGATATGGCTACACCTTC.

The chain carries TRBV2 and TRBJ1-5, with 9 positions matching TRBD1. The V gene's germline CDR1 is SNHLY and CDR2 FYNNEI. Trimming removed 2 bases from V and 7 bases from J; junction bases left unmatched: 6. The CDR3 loop spans 15 amino acids. The CDR3 coding sequence is TGTGCCAGCAGTGAAACACAGGGGGCGAGGCAGCCCCAGCATTTT. This encodes CASSETQGARQPQHF.

The rearrangement joins TRBV27 to TRBJ2-7, with 14 bases aligning to TRBD2. Germline V gives CDR1 MNHEY, CDR2 SMNVEV (reference sequence). CDR3 length equals 19 residues. J lost 2 bases, V lost 5 bases, and 14 bases had no gene match. The CDR3 DNA sequence: TGTGCCAGCAGTCCAGGACTAGCGGGAGGATTCGGCTCCCCCTACGAGCAGTACTTC. It specifies CASSPGLAGGFGSPYEQYF.

The CDR3 DNA follows: TGTGCCACCAGCCGAGACACCGGGGAGCTGTTTTTT. Translating gives CATSRDTGELFF. The V gene is TRBV24-1, the J gene TRBJ2-2; D unclear. The CDR3 consists of 12 residues. Trimming left V 7 bases short and J 3 bases short, with 5 bases between. Per germline, CDR1 KGHDR and CDR2 SFDVKD.

Written as DNA, the CDR3 is TGTGCCAGTAGTAGAGGGACAGTCCAAGAGACCCAGTACTTC. It codes for CASSRGTVQETQYF. The chain links TRBV19 to TRBJ2-5, with 7 bases fitting TRBD1. This CDR3 spans 14 amino acids. The V segment lost 4 bases and the J segment 1 base; nucleotides outside the gene matches: 3. Germline values: CDR1 LNHDA, CDR2 SQIVND (reference sequence).

This clone was seen a few times. The chain couples TRBV10-3 to TRBJ2-2; D not resolved. The CDR3 extends over 15 amino acids. Germline loops: CDR1 ENHRY, CDR2 SYGVKD. V shed 3 bases and J shed 0 bases, with 8 bases lying between them. The CDR3 loop reads CAISDGQSNTGELFF. The CDR3 DNA sequence: TGTGCCATCAGTGATGGCCAGTCGAACACCGGGGAGCTGTTTTTT.

This clone was detected once. The chain joins TRBV29-1 to TRBJ1-1; no clear D. This CDR3 has 13 amino acids. V lost 7 bases and J lost 1, with 13 bases in between. CDR1 is SQVTM and CDR2 is ANQGSEA in the germline V gene. CDR3 sequence: CSARRQENTEAFF. The CDR3 region has the DNA TGCAGCGCCCGACGTCAGGAGAACACTGAAGCTTTCTTT.

The chain uses TRBV5-1 and TRBJ2-7; 10 nucleotides align to TRBD2. This CDR3 is 15 amino acids long. V lost 0 bases to trimming and J lost 4 bases; unmatched junction nucleotides: 4. Germline lookup yields CDR1 SGHRS and CDR2 YFSETQ. As DNA, the CDR3 is TGCGCCAGCAGCTTGGACCTAGCGGGAGTGTACGAGCAGTACTTC. This translates into CASSLDLAGVYEQYF. Full variable domain (remainder filled in from reference TRBV5-1 and TRBJ2-7): KAGVTQTPRYLIKTRGQQVTLSCSPISGHRSVSWYQQTPGQGLQFLFEYFSETQRNKGNFPGRFSGRQFSNSRSEMNVSTLELGDSALYLCASSLDLAGVYEQYFGPGTRLTVT.

The count of this clone is one. CDR3 sequence: CASSPLTSGRGTRTDTQYF. The CDR3 region has the DNA TGTGCCAGCTCACCACTTACTAGCGGGAGGGGTACCCGGACAGATACGCAGTATTTT. The chain links TRBV18 to TRBJ2-3; 13 bases map to TRBD2. CDR3 length equals 19 residues. The germline CDR1 and CDR2 sequences are KGHSH and LQKENI. J lost 3 bases, V lost 1 base, and 10 bases had no gene match.

This chain connects TRBV6-5 to TRBJ2-1; perhaps TRBD1 as D (6 bases). Germline CDR1 MNHEY, CDR2 SVGAGI. The CDR3 is made up of 14 amino acids. Trimming took 4 bases from V and 7 from J, leaving 14 bases between them. The CDR3 loop reads CASSLPGVSNEQFF. CDR3 nucleotides: TGTGCCAGCAGTTTGCCAGGGGTTAGTAATGAGCAGTTCTTC.

V gene TRBV30 combines with J gene TRBJ2-7; TRBD1 matches at 8 bases. The CDR3 consists of 14 residues. V shed 2 bases, J shed 2 bases, and the junction held 5 bases outside the gene matches. CDR1 and CDR2 from the germline V gene are GTSNPN and SVGIG (reference sequence). This CDR3 reads CAWSPGTGTYEQYF. The CDR3 coding sequence is TGTGCCTGGAGTCCAGGGACAGGAACCTACGAGCAGTACTTC. The full variable domain, with the rest looked up from reference TRBV30 and TRBJ2-7, is SQTIHQWPATLVQPVGSPLSLECTVEGTSNPNLYWYRQAAGRGLQLLFYSVGIGQISSEVPQNLSASRPQDRQFILSSKKLLLSDSGFYLCAWSPGTGTYEQYFGPGTRLTVT.

This chain connects TRBV5-1 to TRBJ1-1; D unresolved. The CDR3 has 14 amino acids. V shed 0 bases and J shed 2 bases, with 8 bases lying between them. Germline V gives CDR1 SGHRS, CDR2 YFSETQ. The CDR3 coding sequence is TGCGCCAGCAGCTTGGGCCCACTAAACACTGAAGCTTTCTTT. Translating gives CASSLGPLNTEAFF.

The chain has TRBV5-4 and TRBJ2-4, with 7 bases that match TRBD1. This CDR3 has 16 residues. CDR1 and CDR2 from the germline V gene are SGHNT and YYREEE (reference sequence). V dropped 2 bases and J dropped 0; count of bases not matched to a gene: 5. CDR3 in amino acids: CASSFQGVSAKNIQYF. CDR3 in DNA: TGTGCCAGCAGCTTCCAGGGGGTTTCAGCCAAAAACATTCAGTACTTC.

The chain couples TRBV6-5 to TRBJ1-2; 7 bases agree with TRBD1. Germline values: CDR1 MNHEY, CDR2 SVGAGI. The CDR3 runs to 15 residues. V lost 0 bases, J lost 4 bases, and 5 bases stayed unmatched. As DNA, the CDR3 is TGTGCCAGCAGTTACTCGAAGGGGGCCGGCTATGGCTACACCTTC. This translates into CASSYSKGAGYGYTF.

Written as DNA, the CDR3 is TGTGCCAGCAGTTACAACCGGCCAAGGACTAACTATGGCTACACCTTC. This encodes CASSYNRPRTNYGYTF. The chain has TRBV6-2 or TRBV6-3 and TRBJ1-2; the D is unclear. V was clipped by 2 bases and J by 0 bases, with 13 bases between them. This CDR3 region has 16 residues. Germline V gene lookup returns CDR1 MNHEY and CDR2 SVGEGT.

The V and J genes are TRBV6-1 and TRBJ2-1, with D possibly TRBD2 on 5 matching bases. Trimming cost V 0 bases and J 9 bases, with 15 bases left between them. The germline CDR1 and CDR2 sequences are MNHNS and SASEGT. This CDR3 has 15 amino acids. The CDR3 is CASSEASGPTVEQFF. The DNA of the CDR3 is TGTGCCAGCAGTGAAGCCAGCGGCCCTACGGTTGAGCAGTTCTTC.

This chain uses TRBV9 with TRBJ2-7; D is ambiguous. Germline V gene sequence: CDR1 SGDLS, CDR2 YYNGEE. V gave up 1 base and J gave up 0 bases, with 8 bases separating them. This CDR3 has 14 amino acids. CDR3 DNA sequence: TGTGCCAGCAGCGTAACTCCTGGCTCCTACGAGCAGTACTTC. Protein product: CASSVTPGSYEQYF. Complete variable domain (other parts from reference TRBV9 and TRBJ2-7): DSGVTQTPKHLITATGQRVTLRCSPRSGDLSVYWYQQSLDQGLQFLIQYYNGEERAKGNILERFSAQQFPDLHSELNLSSLELGDSALYFCASSVTPGSYEQYFGPGTRLTVT.

CDR3 sequence reads: CASSILSGTSGTEQFF. In DNA form, the CDR3 reads TGTGCCAGTAGTATCCTTTCCGGGACTAGCGGGACCGAGCAGTTCTTC. The V gene is TRBV19, the J gene TRBJ2-1, with 13 bases identical to TRBD2. The V and J ends lost 3 bases and 10 bases, in that order; junction bases with no gene match: 9. CDR1 LNHDA and CDR2 SQIVND come from the germline V gene (reference sequence). CDR3 size: 16 residues.

This clone was found once. The chain links TRBV7-9 to TRBJ2-7; TRBD1 agrees at 12 bases. The CDR3 extends over 14 amino acids. Losses at the gene ends were 4 bases for V and 5 bases for J; bases not matched to a gene: 3. From germline, CDR1 is SEHNR and CDR2 FQNEAQ (reference sequence). Here the CDR3 reads CASSSGQGANEQYF. The CDR3 bases are TGTGCCAGCAGCTCGGGACAGGGGGCCAACGAGCAGTACTTC.

This sequence joins TRBV5-4 and TRBJ2-1, with TRBD2 matching over 7 bases. There are 16 residues in the CDR3. The junction had 8 bases not matched to a gene; V was cut back by 3 bases and J by 2 bases. Germline loops: CDR1 SGHNT, CDR2 YYREEE (reference sequence). CDR3 amino acids: CASSSPQRDPYNEQFF. DNA of the CDR3: TGTGCCAGCAGCTCCCCTCAGCGGGACCCCTACAATGAGCAGTTCTTC.

This sequence joins TRBV7-2 and TRBJ2-6; no reliable D call. Germline CDR1 SGHTA, CDR2 FQGNSA. This CDR3 has 15 amino acids. Trimming pared 1 base from V and 0 bases from J, leaving 4 bases between. The CDR3, as DNA: TGTGCCAGCAGCTTAGAGGCCTCTGGGGCCAACGTCCTGACTTTC. Translation: CASSLEASGANVLTF.

The chain is built from TRBV5-1 and TRBJ2-3; the D is unclear. This CDR3 region has 15 residues. The germline gives CDR1 SGHRS, CDR2 YFSETQ. Trimming shortened V by 3 bases and J by 2 bases, and 13 bases separated the two germline ends. The CDR3 bases are TGCGCCAGCAGCTCCCAGACGGGTCCCACAGATACGCAGTATTTT. The encoded protein is CASSSQTGPTDTQYF.

This clone was picked up one time. V is TRBV9 and J is TRBJ1-4, with D possibly TRBD1 on 6 matching bases. Germline V gives CDR1 SGDLS, CDR2 YYNGEE. V shed 2 bases and J shed 8 bases, with 13 bases lying between them. The CDR3 spans 14 residues. In nucleotides, the CDR3 is TGTGCCAGCAGCGTTCCGGGACACCTCGAAAAACTGTTTTTT. Its translation: CASSVPGHLEKLFF. Supplemented by reference TRBV9 and TRBJ1-4, the full variable domain reads DSGVTQTPKHLITATGQRVTLRCSPRSGDLSVYWYQQSLDQGLQFLIQYYNGEERAKGNILERFSAQQFPDLHSELNLSSLELGDSALYFCASSVPGHLEKLFFGSGTQLSVL.

The chain uses TRBV2 and TRBJ1-5, with a weak D call TRBD1 (6 bases). The CDR3 runs to 12 residues. CDR1 is SNHLY, CDR2 FYNNEI, per germline. V was clipped by 5 bases and J by 6 bases, with 8 bases between them. The CDR3 sequence: CASSTDSQPQHF. CDR3 nucleotide sequence: TGTGCCAGCAGTACGGACAGTCAGCCCCAGCATTTT.